The present T cell receptor beta chain was sequenced within a study of identical twins. Whole-study results and caveats: Twins shared out-of-frame alpha sequences with excess low generation probability. The models gave estimates that fell short of the out-of-frame TCR alpha sharing seen in monozygotic twins.

One entry per CDR3 protein results from TCRdb running MiXCR on the 5' RACE reads. The data contain around 290,000 distinct CDR3 sequences, over 8.5% of them singletons. The CDR3 sequence is 13 residues long. With 9 bases removed from V and 4 bases from J, the gap between germline ends came to 16 bases. At least ten counts were recorded for this clonotype. Its antigen remains unidentified. These records were also assigned to another study, of yellow fever vaccine responses in identical twins. This second report adds: Vaccine-induced T cell responses in twins were reportedly observed to appear partly convergent, partly personalized.

Sequencing was done on a sample of CD8+ T cells sorted from blood. V and J are TRBV12-3 or TRBV12-4 and TRBJ2-7; the D gene is possibly TRBD2 (5 bases). This sequence originates from a young woman in good health. The CDR3 here is CASTDSLFYEQYF. The CDR3 DNA reads as TGTGCCAGTACGGACTCATTATTTTACGAGCAGTACTTC.